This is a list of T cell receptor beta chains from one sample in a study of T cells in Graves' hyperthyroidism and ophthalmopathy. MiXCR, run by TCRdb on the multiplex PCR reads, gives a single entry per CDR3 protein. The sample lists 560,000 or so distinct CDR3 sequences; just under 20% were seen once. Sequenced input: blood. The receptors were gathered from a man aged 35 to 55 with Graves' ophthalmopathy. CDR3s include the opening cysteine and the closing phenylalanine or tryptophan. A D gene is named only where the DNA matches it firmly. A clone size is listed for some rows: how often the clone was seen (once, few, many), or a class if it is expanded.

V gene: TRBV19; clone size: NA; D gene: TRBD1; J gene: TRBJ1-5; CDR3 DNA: TGTGCCAGTAGTAGTACTCCGGGACAGGGGGTAAGGAATCAGCCCCAGCATTTT; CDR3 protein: CASSSTPGQGVRNQPQHF
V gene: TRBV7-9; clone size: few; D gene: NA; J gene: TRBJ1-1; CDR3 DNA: TGTGCCAGCAGCTATATAATGACGGACACTGAAGCTTTCTTT; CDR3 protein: CASSYIMTDTEAFF
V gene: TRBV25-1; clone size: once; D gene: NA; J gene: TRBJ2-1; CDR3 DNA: TGTGCCAGCAGTGAATGGAAAGGGCTGGATGAGCAGTTCTTC; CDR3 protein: CASSEWKGLDEQFF
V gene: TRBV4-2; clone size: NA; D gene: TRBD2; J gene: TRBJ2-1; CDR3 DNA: TGTGCCAGCAGCCAATACGGGGGGGGGCTCAATGAGCAGTTCTTC; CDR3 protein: CASSQYGGGLNEQFF
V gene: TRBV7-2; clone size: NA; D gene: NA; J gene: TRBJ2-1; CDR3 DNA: TGTGCCAGCAGCTTAGGTTCAGGGCTAAACTCCTACAATGAGCAGTTCTTC; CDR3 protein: CASSLGSGLNSYNEQFF
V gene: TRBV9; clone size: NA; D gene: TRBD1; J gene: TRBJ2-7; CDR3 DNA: TGTGCCAGCAGCACCGACAGGGGGTACTACAAGCAGTACTTC; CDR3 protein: CASSTDRGYYKQYF
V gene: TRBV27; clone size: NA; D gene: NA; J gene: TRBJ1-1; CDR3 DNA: TGTGCCAGCAGTTCTAACCTCGACATCACCGGCAGAGCTTTCTTT; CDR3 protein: CASSSNLDITGRAFF
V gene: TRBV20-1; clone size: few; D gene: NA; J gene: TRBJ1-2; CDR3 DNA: TGCAGTGCCCCCCTCTCGGGCGGACAAGGAAGTCCCAATGGCTACACCTTC; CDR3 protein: CSAPLSGGQGSPNGYTF
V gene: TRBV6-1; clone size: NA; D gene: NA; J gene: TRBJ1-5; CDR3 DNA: TGTGCCAGCAGTGACGGACTCGGGGGCTATCAGCCCCAGCATTTT; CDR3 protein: CASSDGLGGYQPQHF
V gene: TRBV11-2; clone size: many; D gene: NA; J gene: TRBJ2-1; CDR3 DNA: TGTGCCAGCAGCAAAAAGGGGGGGGCTATTTCCTACAATGAGCAGTTCTTC; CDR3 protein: CASSKKGGAISYNEQFF
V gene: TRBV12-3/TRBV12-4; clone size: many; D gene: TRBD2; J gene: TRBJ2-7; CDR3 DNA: TGTGCCAGCAGTCTAAGCGGGAGTAGATCCTACGAGCAGTACTTC; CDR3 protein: CASSLSGSRSYEQYF
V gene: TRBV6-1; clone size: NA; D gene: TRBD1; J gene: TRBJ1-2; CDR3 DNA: TGTGCCAGCAGACCCAGACAGGGTGGCTACACCTTC; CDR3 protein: CASRPRQGGYTF
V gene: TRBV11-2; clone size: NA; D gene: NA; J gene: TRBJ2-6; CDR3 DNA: TGTGCCAGCACCCTTTCCTCTGGGGCCAACGTCCTGACTTTC; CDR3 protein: CASTLSSGANVLTF
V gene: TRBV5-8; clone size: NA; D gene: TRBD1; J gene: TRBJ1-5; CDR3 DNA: TGTGCCAGCGGACGACAGGGGCGAAGCAATCAGCCCCAGCATTTT; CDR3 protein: CASGRQGRSNQPQHF
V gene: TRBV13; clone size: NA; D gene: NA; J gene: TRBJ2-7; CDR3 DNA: TGTGCCAGCAGCTTCACCCGACAGGTAACCTACGAGCAGTACTTC; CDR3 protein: CASSFTRQVTYEQYF
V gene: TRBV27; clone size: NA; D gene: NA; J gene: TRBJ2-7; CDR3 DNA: TGTGCCAGCAGTCTAGGGACGTGGACCTACGAGCAGTACTTC; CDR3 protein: CASSLGTWTYEQYF
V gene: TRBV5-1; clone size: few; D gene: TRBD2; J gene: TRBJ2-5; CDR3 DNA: TGCGCCACCGGCCCCGGGCTAGCGGTAGAGACCCAGTACTTC; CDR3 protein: CATGPGLAVETQYF
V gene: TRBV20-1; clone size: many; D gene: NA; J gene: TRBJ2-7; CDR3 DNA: TGCAGTGCTAGACCCCGGGGATCGGCCGAGCAGTACTTC; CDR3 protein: CSARPRGSAEQYF
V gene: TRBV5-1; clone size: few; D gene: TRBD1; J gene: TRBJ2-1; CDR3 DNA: TGCGCCAGCAGCACCGGGACAGCCATCAATGAGCAGTTCTTC; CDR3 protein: CASSTGTAINEQFF
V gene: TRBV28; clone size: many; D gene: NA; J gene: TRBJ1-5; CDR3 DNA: TGTGCCAGCAGTTTATATCGGACTGCTAATCAGCCCCAGCATTTT; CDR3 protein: CASSLYRTANQPQHF
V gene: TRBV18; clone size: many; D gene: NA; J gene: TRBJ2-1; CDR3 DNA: TGTGCCAGCTCACCAACCCTTGTAACGTCCAATGAGCAGTTCTTC; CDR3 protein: CASSPTLVTSNEQFF
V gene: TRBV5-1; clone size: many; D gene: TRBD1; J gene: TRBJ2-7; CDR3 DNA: TGTGCCAGCTCACTTGGGACAGACTCCTACGAGCAGTACTTC; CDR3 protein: CASSLGTDSYEQYF
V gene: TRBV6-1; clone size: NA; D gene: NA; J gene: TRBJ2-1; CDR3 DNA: TGTGCCAGCAGGAAGTACTCTGAGCAGTTCTTC; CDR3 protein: CASRKYSEQFF
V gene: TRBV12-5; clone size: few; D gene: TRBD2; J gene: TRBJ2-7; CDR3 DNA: TGTGCTAGTGCTAAGAGCGGGGGGCCAGGCGAGCAGTACTTC; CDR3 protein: CASAKSGGPGEQYF
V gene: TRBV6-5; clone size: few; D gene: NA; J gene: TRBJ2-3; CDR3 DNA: TGTGCCAGCAGTCCGAGACGCCCCTGGGGCACAGATACGCAGTATTTT; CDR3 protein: CASSPRRPWGTDTQYF
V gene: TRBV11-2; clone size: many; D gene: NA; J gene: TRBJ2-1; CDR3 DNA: TGTGCCAGCAGACCCTTGGTACGGCGGGGCCCAAACGACAATGAGCAGTTCTTC; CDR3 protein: CASRPLVRRGPNDNEQFF
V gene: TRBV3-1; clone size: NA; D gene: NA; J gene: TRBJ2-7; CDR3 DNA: TGTGCCAGCAGCCAAGGGTCGGGCCCGAGCTCCTACGAGCAGTACTTC; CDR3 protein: CASSQGSGPSSYEQYF
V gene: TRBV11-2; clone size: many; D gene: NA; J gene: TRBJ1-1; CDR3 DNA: TGTGCCAGCAGCTCCTCAGCGAACACTGAAGCTTTCTTT; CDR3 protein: CASSSSANTEAFF
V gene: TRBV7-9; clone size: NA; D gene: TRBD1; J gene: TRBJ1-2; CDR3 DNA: TGTGCCAGCAGCTTAGCGCGGACAGGGATTAACTATGGCTACACCTTC; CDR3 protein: CASSLARTGINYGYTF
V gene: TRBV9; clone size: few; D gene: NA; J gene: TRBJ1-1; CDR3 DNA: TGTGCCAGCAGCGGACTGGGAGTAGGCACTGAAGCTTTCTTT; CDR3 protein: CASSGLGVGTEAFF
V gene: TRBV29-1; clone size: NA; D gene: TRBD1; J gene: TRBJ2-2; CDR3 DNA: TGCAGCGTTGAAGGTCGCGGACAGGAGAACACCGGGGAGCTGTTTTTT; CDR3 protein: CSVEGRGQENTGELFF
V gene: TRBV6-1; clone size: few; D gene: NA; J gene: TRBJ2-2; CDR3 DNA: TGTGCCAGCGGAAGGAGAGGGATCTGGACCGGGGAGCTGTTTTTT; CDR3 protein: CASGRRGIWTGELFF
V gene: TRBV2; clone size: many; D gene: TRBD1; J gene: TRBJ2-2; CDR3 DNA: TGTGCCAGCAGCCGGACAGGGGTAATCGGGGAGCTGTTTTTT; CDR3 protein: CASSRTGVIGELFF
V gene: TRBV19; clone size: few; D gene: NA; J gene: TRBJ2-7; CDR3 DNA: TGTGCCAGTAGGGCCTGGAGGGACGCCTACGAGCAGTACTTC; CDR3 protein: CASRAWRDAYEQYF
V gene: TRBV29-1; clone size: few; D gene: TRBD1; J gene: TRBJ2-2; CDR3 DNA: TGCAGCGTCGCGACAGGGGATGGCACCGGGGAGCTGTTTTTT; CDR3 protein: CSVATGDGTGELFF
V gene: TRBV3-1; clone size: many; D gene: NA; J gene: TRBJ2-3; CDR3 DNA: TGTGCCAGCAGCCCCGAAATCGGGGCTAGCGCAGATACGCAGTATTTT; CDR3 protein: CASSPEIGASADTQYF
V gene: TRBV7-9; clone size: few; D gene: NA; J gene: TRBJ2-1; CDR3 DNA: TGTGCCAGCAGCCCAGACCGGCTCGATGAGCAGTTCTTC; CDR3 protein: CASSPDRLDEQFF
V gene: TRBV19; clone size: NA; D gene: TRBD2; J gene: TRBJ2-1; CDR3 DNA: TGTGCCAGTAGTATCCCTGGACTAGCAGGAAATGAGCAGTTCTTC; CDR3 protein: CASSIPGLAGNEQFF
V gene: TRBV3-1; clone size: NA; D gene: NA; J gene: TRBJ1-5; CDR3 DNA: TGTGCCAGCAGCCAATTCTGGGGTTTGGGACAGCCCCAGCATTTT; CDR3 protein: CASSQFWGLGQPQHF
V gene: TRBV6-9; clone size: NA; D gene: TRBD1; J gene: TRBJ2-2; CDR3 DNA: TGTGCCAGCAGTTATACCCCCTACAGGGGACGCGACACCGGGGAGCTGTTTTTT; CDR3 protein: CASSYTPYRGRDTGELFF
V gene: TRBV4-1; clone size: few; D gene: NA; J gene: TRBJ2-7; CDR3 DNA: TGCGCCAGCAGCGATCCAACCGCGGGGATAAGCTCCTACGAGCAGTACTTC; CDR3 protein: CASSDPTAGISSYEQYF
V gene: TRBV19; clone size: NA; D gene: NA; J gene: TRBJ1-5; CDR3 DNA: TGTGCCAGTAGTAGCACAGGGAACAATCAGCCCCAGCATTTT; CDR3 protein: CASSSTGNNQPQHF
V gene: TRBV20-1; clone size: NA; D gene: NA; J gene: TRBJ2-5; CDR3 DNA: TGCAGTGCTAGAGGACTATATCAAGAGACCCAGTACTTC; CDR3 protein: CSARGLYQETQYF
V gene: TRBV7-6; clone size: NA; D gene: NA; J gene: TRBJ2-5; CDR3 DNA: TGTGCCAGCAGCCAACGATCGGGACAACCGTACCAAGAGACCCAGTACTTC; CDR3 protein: CASSQRSGQPYQETQYF
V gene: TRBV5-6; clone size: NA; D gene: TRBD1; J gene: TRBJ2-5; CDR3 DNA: TGTGCCAGCAGCTTGCGACAGGGGTCACAAGAGACCCAGTACTTC; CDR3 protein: CASSLRQGSQETQYF
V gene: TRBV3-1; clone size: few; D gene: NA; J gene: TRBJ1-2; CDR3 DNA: TGTGCCAGCAGCCAAGGTCGAGGGCAGCCGAGACCGTATGGCTACACCTTC; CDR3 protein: CASSQGRGQPRPYGYTF
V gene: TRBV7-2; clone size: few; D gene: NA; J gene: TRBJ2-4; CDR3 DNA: TGTGCCAGCAGCCTCCCCCGGGACTCCCAAGCCAAAAGCATTCAGTACTTC; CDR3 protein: CASSLPRDSQAKSIQYF
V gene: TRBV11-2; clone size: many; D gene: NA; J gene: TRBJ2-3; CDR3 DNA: TGTGCCAGCAGCCCCGTGTGGGGGGCCGGCACAGATACGCAGTATTTT; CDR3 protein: CASSPVWGAGTDTQYF
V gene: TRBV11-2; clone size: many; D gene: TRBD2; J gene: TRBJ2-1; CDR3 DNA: TGTGCCAGCAGCTCCGTGGGGGGGGGGAGTAATGAGCAGTTCTTC; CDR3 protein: CASSSVGGGSNEQFF
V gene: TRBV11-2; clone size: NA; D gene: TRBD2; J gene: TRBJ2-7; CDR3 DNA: TGTGCCAGCAGCTTAGAACTAGCGGGGGGATACGAGCAGTACTTC; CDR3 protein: CASSLELAGGYEQYF
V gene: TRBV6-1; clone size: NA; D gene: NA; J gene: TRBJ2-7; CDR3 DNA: TGTGCCAGCAGGAGGTACAGGGATTCCTCCTACGAGCAGTACTTC; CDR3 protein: CASRRYRDSSYEQYF
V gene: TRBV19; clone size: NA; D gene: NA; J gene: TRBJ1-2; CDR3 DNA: TGTGCCAGTAGTGGGTCCGGGACAAACTATGGCTACACCTTC; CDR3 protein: CASSGSGTNYGYTF
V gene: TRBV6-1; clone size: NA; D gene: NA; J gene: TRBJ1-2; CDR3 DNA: TGTGCCAGCCTCTCAGGGTTGGGCGGTAGTGGCTACACCTTC; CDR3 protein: CASLSGLGGSGYTF
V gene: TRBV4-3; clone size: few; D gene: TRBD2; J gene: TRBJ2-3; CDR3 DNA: TGCGCCAGCAGCCATTGGGGTCTAGCGGGAGGAACAGATACGCAGTATTTT; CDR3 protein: CASSHWGLAGGTDTQYF
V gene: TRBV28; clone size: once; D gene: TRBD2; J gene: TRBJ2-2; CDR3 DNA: TGTGGATCAGCGGGAGGCACGAACACCGGGGAGCTGTTTTTT; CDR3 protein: CGSAGGTNTGELFF